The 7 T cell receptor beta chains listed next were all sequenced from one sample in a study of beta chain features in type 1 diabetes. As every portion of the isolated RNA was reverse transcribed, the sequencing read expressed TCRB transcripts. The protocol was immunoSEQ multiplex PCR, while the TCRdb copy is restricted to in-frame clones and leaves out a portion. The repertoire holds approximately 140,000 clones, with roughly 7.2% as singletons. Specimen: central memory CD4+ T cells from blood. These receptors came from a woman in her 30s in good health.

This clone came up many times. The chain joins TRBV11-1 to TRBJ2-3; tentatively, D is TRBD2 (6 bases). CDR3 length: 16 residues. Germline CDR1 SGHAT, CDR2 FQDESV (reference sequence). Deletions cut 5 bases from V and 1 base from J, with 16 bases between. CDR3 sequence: CASSPTGLTGTDTQYF. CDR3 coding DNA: TGTGCCAGCAGCCCAACGGGACTTACGGGCACAGATACGCAGTATTTT.

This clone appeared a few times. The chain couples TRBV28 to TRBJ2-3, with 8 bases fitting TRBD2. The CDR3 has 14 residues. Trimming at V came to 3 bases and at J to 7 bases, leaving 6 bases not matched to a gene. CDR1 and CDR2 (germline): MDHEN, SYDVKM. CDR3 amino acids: CASSLRSGTHTQYF. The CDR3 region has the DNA TGTGCCAGCAGTTTGCGTAGCGGGACACATACGCAGTATTTT. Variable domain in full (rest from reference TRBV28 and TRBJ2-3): DVKVTQSSRYLVKRTGEKVFLECVQDMDHENMFWYRQDPGLGLRLIYFSYDVKMKEKGDIPEGYSVSREKKERFSLILESASTNQTSMYLCASSLRSGTHTQYFGPGTRLTVL.

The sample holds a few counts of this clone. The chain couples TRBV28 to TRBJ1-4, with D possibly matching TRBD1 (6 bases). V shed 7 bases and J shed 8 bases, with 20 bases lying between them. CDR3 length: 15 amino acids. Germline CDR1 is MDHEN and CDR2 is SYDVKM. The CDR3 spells CASNQRTGGGEKLFF. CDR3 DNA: TGTGCCAGCAACCAAAGGACGGGGGGCGGCGAAAAACTGTTTTTT.

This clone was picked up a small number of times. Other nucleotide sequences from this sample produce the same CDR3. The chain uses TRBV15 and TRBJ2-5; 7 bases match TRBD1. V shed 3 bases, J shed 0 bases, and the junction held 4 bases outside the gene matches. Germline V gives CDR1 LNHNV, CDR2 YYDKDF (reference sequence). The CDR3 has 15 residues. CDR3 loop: CATSREDRYQETQYF. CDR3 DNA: TGTGCCACCAGCAGGGAGGACAGGTACCAAGAGACCCAGTACTTC.

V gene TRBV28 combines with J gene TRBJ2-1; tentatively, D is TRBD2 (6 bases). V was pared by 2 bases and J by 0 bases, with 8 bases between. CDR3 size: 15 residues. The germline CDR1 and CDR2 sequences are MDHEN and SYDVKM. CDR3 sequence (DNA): TGTGCCAGCAGTTTACATAGCGGCTCCTACAATGAGCAGTTCTTC. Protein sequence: CASSLHSGSYNEQFF.

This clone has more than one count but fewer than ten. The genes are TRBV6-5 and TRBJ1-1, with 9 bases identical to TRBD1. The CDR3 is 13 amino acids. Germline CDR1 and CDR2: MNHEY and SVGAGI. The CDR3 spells CATGQGLNTEAFF. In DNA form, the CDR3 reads TGTGCTACCGGACAGGGGCTGAACACTGAAGCTTTCTTT.

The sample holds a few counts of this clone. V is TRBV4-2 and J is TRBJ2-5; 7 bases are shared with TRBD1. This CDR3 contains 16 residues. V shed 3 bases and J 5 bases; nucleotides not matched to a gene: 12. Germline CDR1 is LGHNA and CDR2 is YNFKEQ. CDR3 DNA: TGTGCCAGCAGCCACAGACTACAGGGGTTCGGCGAGACCCAGTACTTC. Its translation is CASSHRLQGFGETQYF.